This TCR beta chain was sequenced for a study of Ad26.COV2.S vaccination and SARS-CoV-2 variants. TCRdb's copy holds only in-frame clones and misses some; the assay was immunoSEQ multiplex PCR. The sample yields approximately 300,000 clones, approximately 80% seen once. The treatment is: roughly 18 received Ad26.COV2.S at low or high dose, single or two shots; about five received placebo; per-sample allocation not given. Specimen acquisition occurred on day 63 following the initial vaccine or placebo injection. V shed 5 bases, J shed 3 bases, and the junction held 6 bases outside the gene matches. The CDR3 runs to 14 residues. Germline loops: CDR1 SQVTM, CDR2 ANQGSEA.

The chain joins TRBV29-1 to TRBJ2-3; 9 nucleotides match TRBD1. The clonotype comes from a person between 18 and 60 years old who received the Ad26.COV2.S COVID-19 vaccine or a placebo. The input for sequencing was peripheral blood, taken in a trial of Ad26.COV2.S vaccine versus placebo. CDR3 sequence: CSVKYGTGTDTQYF. The CDR3 DNA reads as TGCAGCGTTAAGTATGGGACAGGGACAGATACGCAGTATTTT.